These 17 T cell receptor beta chains came from one sample sequenced in a study of cytomegalovirus exposure and HLA in healthy donors. In the PCR, 60 Vbeta and 13 Jbeta primers were used. The data were produced by immunoSEQ multiplex PCR, yet TCRdb's version contains in-frame clones alone and is incomplete. The sample holds roughly 63,000 clones, 65% to 75% seen once. The material sequenced was PBMCs. The receptors stem from a middle-aged man in good health and CMV-seropositive.

The rearrangement links TRBV6-5 to TRBJ2-2; TRBD1 aligns across 7 bases. Unmatched junction bases numbered 4, after V lost 6 bases and J lost 3 bases. CDR3 length equals 14 residues. The V gene's germline CDR1 is MNHEY and CDR2 SVGAGI. This chain's CDR3 is CASSRQGYTGELFF. DNA for the CDR3: TGTGCCAGCAGCCGACAGGGTTACACCGGGGAGCTGTTTTTT.

The rearrangement links TRBV6-5 to TRBJ1-1; D is perhaps TRBD1 (6 bases). CDR1 and CDR2 (germline): MNHEY, SVGAGI. The CDR3 is 14 amino acids. Trimming took off 2 bases at V and 4 bases at J, with 11 bases between the two ends. The CDR3 nucleotides read TGTGCCAGCAGTTACCTGAGGGGGGGCACTGAAGCTTTCTTT. Protein sequence: CASSYLRGGTEAFF.

DNA of the CDR3: TGTGCCAGCAGCTTGGTGGACAGGGGAGAGACCCAGTACTTC. Translating it yields CASSLVDRGETQYF. The chain is built from TRBV5-6 and TRBJ2-5; TRBD1 aligns across 9 bases. V gave up 0 bases and J gave up 4 bases; unmatched junction bases: 1. From germline, CDR1 is SGHDT and CDR2 YYEEEE. This CDR3 is 14 amino acids long. The full variable domain, rest sourced from reference TRBV5-6 and TRBJ2-5, is DAGVTQSPTHLIKTRGQQVTLRCSPKSGHDTVSWYQQALGQGPQFIFQYYEEEERQRGNFPDRFSGHQFPNYSSELNVNALLLGDSALYLCASSLVDRGETQYFGPGTRLLVL.

The chain links TRBV9 to TRBJ2-1; D is possibly TRBD1 (7 bases). The CDR3 consists of 17 residues. The ends were cut back, 4 bases at V and 4 bases at J, with 21 bases in the middle. Germline CDR1 reads SGDLS; CDR2 reads YYNGEE. The CDR3 DNA reads as TGTGCCAGCAGCACAGGGGAACTAGCCAAATGGTACAATGAGCAGTTCTTC. Protein product: CASSTGELAKWYNEQFF.

This clone showed up just once. The chain joins TRBV6-6 to TRBJ1-2, with 9 bases that match TRBD1. V trimming: 7 bases; J trimming: 7 bases; junction bases outside the gene matches: 7. Per germline, CDR1 MNHNY and CDR2 SVGAGI (reference sequence). The CDR3 consists of 13 residues. This CDR3 is CASTGTGLGGYTF. The CDR3 bases are TGTGCCAGCACTGGGACAGGGCTCGGTGGCTACACCTTC.

This sequence joins TRBV2 and TRBJ2-7, with 14 bases matching TRBD2. The J segment lost 2 bases and the V segment lost 3 bases, leaving 3 bases of the junction unmatched. This CDR3 has 16 residues. Per germline, CDR1 SNHLY and CDR2 FYNNEI. The CDR3 protein is CASSDQTSGGAYEQYF. The CDR3 nucleotides are TGTGCCAGCAGTGACCAGACTAGCGGGGGGGCCTACGAGCAGTACTTC.

The table lists this clone with a few counts. For the CDR3, the DNA is TGTGCCACCAGCAGAGTGGGCGGGAGAACGGGTGAGCAGTACTTC. Translated: CATSRVGGRTGEQYF. The chain couples TRBV15 to TRBJ2-7; 7 bases line up with TRBD2. The junction had 10 bases not matched to a gene; V was cut back by 1 base and J by 7 bases. CDR3 size: 15 residues. Germline loops: CDR1 LNHNV, CDR2 YYDKDF (reference sequence).

The CDR3 reads CASSLGPGEDTQYF. CDR3 nucleotide sequence: TGCGCCAGCAGCTTGGGCCCAGGGGAGGATACGCAGTATTTT. The chain couples TRBV5-1 to TRBJ2-3; D might be TRBD1 (6 bases). The CDR3 is 14 residues long. With 0 bases removed from V and 6 bases from J, the gap between germline ends came to 11 bases. Germline loops: CDR1 SGHRS, CDR2 YFSETQ.

V usage is TRBV19 and J usage is TRBJ2-7; 9 bases agree with TRBD1. The CDR3 spans 14 residues. CDR1 LNHDA and CDR2 SQIVND come from the germline V gene (reference sequence). The J segment lost 5 bases and the V segment lost 7 bases, leaving 9 bases of the junction unmatched. As DNA, the CDR3 is TGTGCCAGTAAAAAGAGGACAGGGGTGAACGAGCAGTACTTC. This gives the protein CASKKRTGVNEQYF.

The chain links TRBV6-1 to TRBJ1-5; TRBD1 might be the D (5 bases). CDR3 length equals 14 residues. In germline, CDR1 is MNHNS, CDR2 SASEGT. V was trimmed by 7 bases and J by 6 bases, leaving 16 bases between them. The CDR3, as DNA: TGTGCCAGCACCCCGGGAGGGGTAGGTCAGCCCCAGCATTTT. Its translation: CASTPGGVGQPQHF.

The chain couples TRBV6-1 to TRBJ2-7, with 14 bases identical to TRBD2. Trimming took 1 base from V and 5 from J; bases not matched to a gene: 1. The CDR3 length is 15 residues. Germline CDR1 and CDR2: MNHNS and SASEGT. The CDR3 nucleotides read TGTGCCAGCAGTGAAGGGGGACTAGCGGGAGACGAGCAGTACTTC. It encodes CASSEGGLAGDEQYF.

V and J are TRBV7-2 and TRBJ1-2; no definite D call. Germline V CDR1 and CDR2: SGHTA, FQGNSA. The CDR3 consists of 12 residues. Trimming left V 2 bases short and J 7 bases short, with 8 bases between. This CDR3 reads CASSLRRGGYTF. CDR3 nucleotide sequence: TGTGCCAGCAGCTTAAGGCGGGGTGGCTACACCTTC.

The rearrangement links TRBV19 to TRBJ2-5; 7 positions match TRBD2. V shed 6 bases and J 1 base; nucleotides not matched to a gene: 11. Per the germline V gene, CDR1 is LNHDA and CDR2 is SQIVND (reference sequence). The CDR3 is made up of 16 amino acids. CDR3 in amino acids: CASSRTGGGFQETQYF. The CDR3 DNA reads TGTGCCAGTAGCCGGACGGGGGGTGGATTCCAAGAGACCCAGTACTTC.

This rearrangement joins TRBV6-5 to TRBJ2-5, with D unclear. Germline CDR1 MNHEY, CDR2 SVGAGI. This CDR3 region has 12 residues. With 6 bases removed from V and 4 bases from J, the gap between germline ends came to 9 bases. In DNA, the CDR3 is TGTGCCAGCAGCAGTACGGGAGAGACCCAGTACTTC. Amino acid sequence: CASSSTGETQYF.

This clone was counted once. This chain joins TRBV6-6 and TRBJ2-3; a possible D gene is TRBD2 (6 bases). Trimming removed 4 bases from V and 3 bases from J, with 11 bases in between. Germline CDR1 and CDR2: MNHNY and SVGAGI (reference sequence). CDR3 length equals 14 residues. Here the CDR3 reads CASSSSGGTDTQYF. The DNA for the CDR3 is TGTGCCAGCAGTTCCTCCGGGGGTACAGATACGCAGTATTTT.

This clone came up a few times. The chain joins TRBV7-2 to TRBJ2-7, with 11 bases aligning to TRBD1. The germline V gene has CDR1 SGHTA and CDR2 FQGNSA. Losses at the gene ends were 6 bases for V and 7 bases for J; bases not matched to a gene: 5. The CDR3 consists of 13 residues. For the CDR3, the DNA is TGTGCCAGCAGGGACAGGGGGCTCGGGGAGCAGTACTTC. Protein sequence: CASRDRGLGEQYF.

This chain uses TRBV5-1 with TRBJ2-3; perhaps TRBD2 as D (5 bases). This CDR3 is built from 13 residues. V was pared by 2 bases and J by 2 bases, with 6 bases between. Germline values: CDR1 SGHRS, CDR2 YFSETQ. Here the CDR3 DNA reads TGCGCCAGCAGCTTAGACTACACAGATACGCAGTATTTT. The encoded protein is CASSLDYTDTQYF.